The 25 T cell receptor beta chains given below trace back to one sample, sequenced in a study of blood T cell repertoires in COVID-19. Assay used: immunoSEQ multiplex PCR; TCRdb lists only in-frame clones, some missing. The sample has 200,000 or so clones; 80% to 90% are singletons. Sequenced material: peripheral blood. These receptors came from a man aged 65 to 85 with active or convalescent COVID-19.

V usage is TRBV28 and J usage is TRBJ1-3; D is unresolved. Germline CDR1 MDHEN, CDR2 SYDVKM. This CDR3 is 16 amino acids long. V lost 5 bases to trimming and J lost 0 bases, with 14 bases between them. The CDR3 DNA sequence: TGTGCCAGCAGTCCCTCCTGGAGGGCCTCTGGAAACACCATATATTTT. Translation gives CASSPSWRASGNTIYF.

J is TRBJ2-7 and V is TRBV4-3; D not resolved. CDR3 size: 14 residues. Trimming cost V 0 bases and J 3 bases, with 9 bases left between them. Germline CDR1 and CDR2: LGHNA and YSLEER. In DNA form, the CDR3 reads TGCGCCAGCAGCCAAGATCGTGGCGGCTACGAGCAGTACTTC. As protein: CASSQDRGGYEQYF.

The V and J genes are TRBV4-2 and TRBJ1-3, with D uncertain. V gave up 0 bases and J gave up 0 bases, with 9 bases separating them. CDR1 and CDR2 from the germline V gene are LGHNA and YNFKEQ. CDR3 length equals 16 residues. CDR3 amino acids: CASSQDRGVSGNTIYF. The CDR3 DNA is TGTGCCAGCAGCCAAGATCGAGGAGTCTCTGGAAACACCATATATTTT.

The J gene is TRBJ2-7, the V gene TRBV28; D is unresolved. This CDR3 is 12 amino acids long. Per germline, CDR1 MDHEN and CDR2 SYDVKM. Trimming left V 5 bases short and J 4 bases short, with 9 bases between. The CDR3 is CASSRAGYEQYF. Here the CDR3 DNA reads TGTGCCAGCAGTCGCGCAGGTTACGAGCAGTACTTC.

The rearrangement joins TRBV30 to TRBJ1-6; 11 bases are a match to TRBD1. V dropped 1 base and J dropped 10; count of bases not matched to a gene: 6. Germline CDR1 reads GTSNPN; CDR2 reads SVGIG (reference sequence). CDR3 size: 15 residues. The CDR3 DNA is TGTGCCTGGAGTGCGGACAGGGGGCTCTTATCACCCCTCCACTTT. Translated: CAWSADRGLLSPLHF.

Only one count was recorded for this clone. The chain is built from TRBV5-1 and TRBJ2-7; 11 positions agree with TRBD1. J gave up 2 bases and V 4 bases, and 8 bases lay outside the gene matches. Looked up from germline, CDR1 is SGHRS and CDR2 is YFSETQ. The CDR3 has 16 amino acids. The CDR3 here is CASSPGTGGFAYEQYF. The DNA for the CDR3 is TGCGCCAGCAGCCCGGGGACAGGGGGATTTGCCTACGAGCAGTACTTC.

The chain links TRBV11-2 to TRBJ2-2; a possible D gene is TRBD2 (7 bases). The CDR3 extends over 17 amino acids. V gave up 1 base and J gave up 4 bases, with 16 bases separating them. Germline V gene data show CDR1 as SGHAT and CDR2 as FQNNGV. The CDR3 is CASSLVRGAPVTGELFF. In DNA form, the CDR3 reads TGTGCCAGCAGCTTAGTTCGGGGGGCGCCGGTCACCGGGGAGCTGTTTTTT. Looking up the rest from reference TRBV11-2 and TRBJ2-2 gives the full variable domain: EAGVAQSPRYKIIEKRQSVAFWCNPISGHATLYWYQQILGQGPKLLIQFQNNGVVDDSQLPKDRFSAERLKGVDSTLKIQPAKLEDSAVYLCASSLVRGAPVTGELFFGEGSRLTVL.

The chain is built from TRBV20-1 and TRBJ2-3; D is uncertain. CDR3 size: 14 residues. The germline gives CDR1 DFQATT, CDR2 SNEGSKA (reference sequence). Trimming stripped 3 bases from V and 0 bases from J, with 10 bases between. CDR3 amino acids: CSASGATSTDTQYF. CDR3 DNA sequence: TGCAGTGCTAGTGGCGCAACTAGCACAGATACGCAGTATTTT.

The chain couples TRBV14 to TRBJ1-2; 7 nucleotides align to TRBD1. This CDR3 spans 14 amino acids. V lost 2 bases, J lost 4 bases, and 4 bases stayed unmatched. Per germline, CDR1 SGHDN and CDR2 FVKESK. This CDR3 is CASSQPGQLYGYTF. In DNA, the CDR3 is TGTGCCAGCAGCCAACCGGGACAGCTCTATGGCTACACCTTC.

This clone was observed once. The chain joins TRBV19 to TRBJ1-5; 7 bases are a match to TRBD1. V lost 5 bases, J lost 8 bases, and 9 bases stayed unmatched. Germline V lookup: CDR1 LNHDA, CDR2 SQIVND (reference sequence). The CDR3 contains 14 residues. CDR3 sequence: CASSASTGYKPQHF. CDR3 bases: TGTGCCAGTAGTGCCTCGACAGGGTATAAGCCCCAGCATTTT.

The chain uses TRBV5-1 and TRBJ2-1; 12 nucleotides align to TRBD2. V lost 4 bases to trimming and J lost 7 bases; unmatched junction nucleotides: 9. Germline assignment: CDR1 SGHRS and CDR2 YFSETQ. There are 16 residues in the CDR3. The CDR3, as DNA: TGCGCCAGCAGCGTAAGACTAGCGGGAGTAGGTAATGAGCAGTTCTTC. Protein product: CASSVRLAGVGNEQFF.

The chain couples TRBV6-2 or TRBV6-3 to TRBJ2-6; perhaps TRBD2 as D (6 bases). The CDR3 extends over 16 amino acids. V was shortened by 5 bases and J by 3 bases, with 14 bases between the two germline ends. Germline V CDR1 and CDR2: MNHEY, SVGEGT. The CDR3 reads CASSPPLGLGANVLTF. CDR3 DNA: TGTGCCAGCAGTCCACCCTTGGGACTTGGGGCCAACGTCCTGACTTTC.

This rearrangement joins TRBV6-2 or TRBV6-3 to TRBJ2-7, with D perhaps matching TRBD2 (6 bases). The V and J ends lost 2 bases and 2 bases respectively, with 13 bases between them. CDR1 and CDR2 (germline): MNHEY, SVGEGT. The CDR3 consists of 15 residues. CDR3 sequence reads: CASSYGAGRTYEQYF. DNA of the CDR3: TGTGCCAGCAGTTACGGGGCGGGAAGGACCTACGAGCAGTACTTC.

The DNA for the CDR3 is TGTGCCATCAGAGCGACAGAGGTGAACACTGAAGCTTTCTTT. Residues: CAIRATEVNTEAFF. The rearrangement joins TRBV10-3 to TRBJ1-1, with D possibly matching TRBD1 (5 bases). V was shortened by 6 bases and J by 0 bases, with 11 bases between the two germline ends. Per germline, CDR1 ENHRY and CDR2 SYGVKD. CDR3 length: 14 amino acids.

The CDR3 nucleotides read TGTGCCAGCAGCTTGAGGGACAGGGTCAATCAGCCCCAGCATTTT. It encodes CASSLRDRVNQPQHF. The chain links TRBV5-6 to TRBJ1-5, with TRBD1 matching 9 bases. The V and J ends lost 1 base and 3 bases, in that order; junction bases with no gene match: 2. Germline values: CDR1 SGHDT, CDR2 YYEEEE. The CDR3 totals 15 residues.

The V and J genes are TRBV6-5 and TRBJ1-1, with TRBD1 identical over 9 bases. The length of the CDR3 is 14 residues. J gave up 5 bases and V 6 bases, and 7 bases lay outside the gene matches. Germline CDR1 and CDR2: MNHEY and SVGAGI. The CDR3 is CASRPGTGKTEAFF. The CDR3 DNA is TGTGCCAGCAGACCCGGGACAGGGAAGACTGAAGCTTTCTTT.

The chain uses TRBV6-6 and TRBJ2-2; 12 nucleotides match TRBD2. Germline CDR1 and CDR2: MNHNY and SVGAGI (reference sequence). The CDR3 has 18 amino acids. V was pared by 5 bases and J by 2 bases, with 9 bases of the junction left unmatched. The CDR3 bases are TGTGCCAGCAGTCCGAGCCGACTAGCGGGAGAAAACACCGGGGAGCTGTTTTTT. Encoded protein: CASSPSRLAGENTGELFF.

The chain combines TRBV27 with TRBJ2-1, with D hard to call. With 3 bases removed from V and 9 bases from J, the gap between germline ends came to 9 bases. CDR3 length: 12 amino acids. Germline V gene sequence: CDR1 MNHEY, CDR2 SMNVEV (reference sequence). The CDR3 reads CASSLYPGEQFF. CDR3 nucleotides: TGTGCCAGCAGTTTGTATCCAGGTGAGCAGTTCTTC.

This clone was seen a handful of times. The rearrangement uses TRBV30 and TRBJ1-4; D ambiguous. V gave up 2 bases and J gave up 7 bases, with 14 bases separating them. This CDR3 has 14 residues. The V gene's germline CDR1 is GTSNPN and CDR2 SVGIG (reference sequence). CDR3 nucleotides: TGTGCCTGGAGTAAGACAACTCAAGGTGAAAAACTGTTTTTT. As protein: CAWSKTTQGEKLFF.

The CDR3: CASSDHPGTVGYEQYF. The CDR3 nucleotides are TGCGCCAGCAGTGACCATCCCGGGACAGTAGGATACGAGCAGTACTTC. The genes are TRBV10-1 and TRBJ2-7, with 7 bases lining up with TRBD1. CDR3 size: 16 residues. Germline V CDR1 and CDR2: WNHNN, SYGVQD (reference sequence). V was pared by 3 bases and J by 4 bases, with 12 bases of the junction left unmatched.

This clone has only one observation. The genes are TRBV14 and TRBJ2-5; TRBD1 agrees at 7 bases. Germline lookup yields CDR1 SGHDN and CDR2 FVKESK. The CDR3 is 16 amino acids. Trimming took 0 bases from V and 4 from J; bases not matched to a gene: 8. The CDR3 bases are TGTGCCAGCAGCCAAGATCGGACAGGCAGGGGAGAGACCCAGTACTTC. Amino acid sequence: CASSQDRTGRGETQYF. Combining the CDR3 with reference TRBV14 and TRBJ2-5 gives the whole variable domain EAGVTQFPSHSVIEKGQTVTLRCDPISGHDNLYWYRRVMGKEIKFLLHFVKESKQDESGMPNNRFLAERTGGTYSTLKVQPAELEDSGVYFCASSQDRTGRGETQYFGPGTRLLVL.

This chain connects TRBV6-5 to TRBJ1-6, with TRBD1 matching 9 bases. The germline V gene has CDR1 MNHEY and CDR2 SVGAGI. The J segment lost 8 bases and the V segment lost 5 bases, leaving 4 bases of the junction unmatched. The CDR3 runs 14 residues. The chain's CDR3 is CASSQDRGDSPLHF. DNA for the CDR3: TGTGCCAGCAGTCAGGACAGGGGTGATTCACCCCTCCACTTT.

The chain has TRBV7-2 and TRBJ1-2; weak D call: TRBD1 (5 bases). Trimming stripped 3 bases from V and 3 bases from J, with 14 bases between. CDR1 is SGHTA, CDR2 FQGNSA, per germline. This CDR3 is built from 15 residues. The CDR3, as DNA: TGTGCCAGCAGCTTGTCCGAGGACATACACTATGGCTACACCTTC. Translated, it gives CASSLSEDIHYGYTF.

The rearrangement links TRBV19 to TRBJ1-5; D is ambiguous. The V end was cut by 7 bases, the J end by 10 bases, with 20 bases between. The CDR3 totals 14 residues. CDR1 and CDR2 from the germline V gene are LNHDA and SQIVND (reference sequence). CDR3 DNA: TGTGCCAGTACCTCCCGGGAGTCAGTCCGTCCCCAGCATTTT. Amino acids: CASTSRESVRPQHF.

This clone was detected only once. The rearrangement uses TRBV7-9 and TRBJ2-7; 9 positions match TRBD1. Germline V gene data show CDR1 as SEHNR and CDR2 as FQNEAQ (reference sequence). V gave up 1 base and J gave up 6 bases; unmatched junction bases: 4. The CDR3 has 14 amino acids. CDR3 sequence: CASSLGTGEAEQYF. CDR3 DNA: TGTGCCAGCAGCTTAGGGACAGGGGAGGCCGAGCAGTACTTC. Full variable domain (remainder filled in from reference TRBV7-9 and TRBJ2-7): DTGVSQNPRHKITKRGQNVTFRCDPISEHNRLYWYRQTLGQGPEFLTYFQNEAQLEKSRLLSDRFSAERPKGSFSTLEIQRTEQGDSAMYLCASSLGTGEAEQYFGPGTRLTVT.